This T cell receptor (beta chain) was identified in a study of OX40 agonist ivuxolimab in advanced cancers. Study summary: Subjects had a mean age of around 60 years, with a range of roughly 20 to 79; more than 75% were male.

The CDR3 totals 16 residues. Unmatched junction bases numbered 13, after V lost 3 bases and J lost 8 bases. Germline V gene lookup returns CDR1 LNHDA and CDR2 SQIVND (reference sequence). Whole-study results and caveats: Patients who responded partially at 0.1-3.0 mg/kg showed clonal expansion ranking among the lowest. More expanded clones were found, on average, in CD8+ than in CD4+ T cells.

On this clone itself: Its antigen is unidentified.

The protocol was immunoSEQ multiplex PCR, while the TCRdb copy is restricted to in-frame clones and leaves out a portion. The sample contains 55,000 to 65,000 clones, around 85% of which appear only once. This TCR was sampled from an adult with an advanced solid tumor such as melanoma, head and neck, liver or kidney cancer. This chain connects TRBV19 to TRBJ2-1; TRBD1 matches at 7 bases. Sequenced material: CD4+ or CD8+ T cells sorted from blood, taken in a trial of the OX40 agonist ivuxolimab. The CDR3 region is CASSMNQGVVGYEQFF. The CDR3 nucleotides read TGTGCCAGTAGTATGAATCAGGGGGTAGTGGGCTATGAGCAGTTCTTC.